A selection of T cell receptor beta chains follows, all from one sample in a study of blood T cell repertoires in COVID-19. The assay was immunoSEQ multiplex PCR, and TCRdb's table has in-frame clones only and misses some. The data contain hundreds of thousands of clones, 80% to 90% of them seen just once; the ten biggest clones take up about 0.95%. Sequenced input: PBMCs or T cells enriched from blood (not recorded which). The source is a man aged 50-59 years who had been exposed to COVID-19. Each CDR3 is given with its conserved first and last residue. Fields, in order: V gene, CDR3 protein.

>TRBV4-2
CASSLRTGENDGYTF
>TRBV28
CASSLAGGHTDTQYF
>TRBV18
CASSLFQRGDEQFF
>TRBV29-1
CSVARGPADTQYF
>TRBV5-8
CASSLQDYGGYTF
>TRBV5-1
CASSSPGERKLFF
>TRBV28
CASSLYRQPQHF
>TRBV29-1
CSVERAGGESTEAFF
>TRBV5-6
CASSLGQGINQPQHF
>TRBV9
CASSVAGQGTEAFF
>TRBV5-4
CASSLRGWRETDTQYF
>TRBV5-5
CASSETGTSSNQPQHF
>TRBV4-2
CASSQVFQNTEAFF
>TRBV30
CACSSAYGYTF
>TRBV7-3
CASSPTSGGYNEQFF
>TRBV5-8
CASSLGTGLGYGYTF
>TRBV18
CASSLGRGLDF
>TRBV19
CASSIGGPWDTQYF
>TRBV2
CASSEQGASNTEAFF
>TRBV28
CASSFYRGQLNQPQHF
>TRBV21-1
CASSKNGTGQNTIYF
>TRBV10-3
CAISESLVRSGNTIYF
>TRBV6-6
CASSLYRDRGSTEAFF
>TRBV2
CASRETQGGSPLHF
>TRBV25-1
CASSEQGSRQPQHF
>TRBV12-2
CASRLGERGRHTEAFF
>TRBV5-1
CASSSDVGVTGELFF
>TRBV30
CASKDRGNRYTF
>TRBV5-1
CASNIQGANTGELFF
>TRBV7-2
CASRAGTKETQYF
>TRBV9
CASSVGDSQPQHF
>TRBV20-1
CSAALQETQYF
>TRBV5-1
CASSSRDIDNEQFF
>TRBV10-2
CASGGTVNQPQHF
>TRBV7-8
CASSLGKGELGQPQHF
>TRBV3-1/TRBV3-2
CASSQEGDQPQHF
>TRBV5-1
CASSTQGRETQYF
>TRBV10-2
CASSVAGVGDTQYF
>TRBV6-5
CASHSNSGNTIYF
>TRBV15
CATSSPKQGFRSTEAFF
>TRBV18
CASSLGQGAREAFF